This T cell receptor (beta chain) was sequenced for a study of T cell responses to AZD1222 COVID-19 vaccine. Second doses at about 4 or about 12 weeks were pooled. The method was immunoSEQ multiplex PCR; TCRdb's version includes in-frame clones alone and lacks a portion of them. The table includes around 130,000 clones, 86% detected once. In this sample, this clone turned up once. V lost 3 bases, J lost 9 bases, and 8 bases lay in between. The CDR3 is made up of 12 amino acids. Germline loops: CDR1 KGHDR, CDR2 SFDVKD. The receptor comes from an adult who received the AZD1222 COVID-19 vaccine. The rearrangement links TRBV24-1 to TRBJ1-5; D gene unclear. The starting material was peripheral blood, obtained 28 days after the second AZD1222 dose. CDR3 residues: CATSDPHGPQHF. The DNA of the CDR3 is TGTGCCACCAGTGATCCTCATGGGCCCCAGCATTTT.